The T cell receptor beta chain under discussion was sequenced for a study of response to subunit inactivated influenza vaccine. Notes on the study in general: Few additional T cells are recruited per seasonal influenza vaccination, authors suggested.

This clonotype turned up a few times. What it recognizes is unknown. Each CDR3 protein is one row after TCRdb ran MiXCR on the RT-PCR reads. Seen here are about 520,000 distinct CDR3 sequences, roughly 23% observed once, and the top ten hold 1.5% to 2%. Germline CDR1 is KGHDR and CDR2 is SFDVKD. V shed 4 bases and J shed 3 bases, with 20 bases lying between them. The CDR3 covers 17 residues. The material was CD4+ T cells sorted from PBMCs, obtained 5 days after vaccination. V and J are TRBV24-1 and TRBJ2-5, with D tentatively TRBD1 or TRBD2 (5 bases each). The sequence derives from a man aged 45 to 65 who received an inactivated influenza vaccine. CDR3 coding DNA: TGTGCCACCAGTGACGGGTCGGTTCCCTGGGGGAAAGAGACCCAGTACTTC. Translated, it gives CATSDGSVPWGKETQYF.